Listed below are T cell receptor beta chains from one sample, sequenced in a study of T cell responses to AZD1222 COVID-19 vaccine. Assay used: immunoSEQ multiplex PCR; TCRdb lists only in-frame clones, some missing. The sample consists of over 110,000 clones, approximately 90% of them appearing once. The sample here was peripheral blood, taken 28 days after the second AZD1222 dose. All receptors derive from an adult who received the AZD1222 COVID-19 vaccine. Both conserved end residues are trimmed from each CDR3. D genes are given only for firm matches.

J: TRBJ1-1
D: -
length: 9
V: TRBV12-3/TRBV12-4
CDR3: ASSPGRRAF

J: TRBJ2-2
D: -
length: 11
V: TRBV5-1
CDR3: ASSLEGAGELF

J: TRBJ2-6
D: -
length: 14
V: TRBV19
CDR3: ASSPTGSSGANVLT

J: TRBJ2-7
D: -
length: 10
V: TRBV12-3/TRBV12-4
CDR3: ASSLFSYEQY

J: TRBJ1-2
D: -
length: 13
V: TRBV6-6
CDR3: ASSYSFPESYGYT

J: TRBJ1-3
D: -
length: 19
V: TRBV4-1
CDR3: ASSQEALGSGPRYSGNTIY

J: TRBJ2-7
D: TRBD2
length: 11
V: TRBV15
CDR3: ATSSTSGREQY

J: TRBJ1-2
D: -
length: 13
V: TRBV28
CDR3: ASSLFGGPHGGYT

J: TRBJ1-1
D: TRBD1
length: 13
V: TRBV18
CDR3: ASSPGGDQNTEAF

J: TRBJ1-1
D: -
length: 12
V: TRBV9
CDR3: ASSVLVRFTEAF

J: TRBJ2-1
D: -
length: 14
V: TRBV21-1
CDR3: ASSEARGSSYNEQF

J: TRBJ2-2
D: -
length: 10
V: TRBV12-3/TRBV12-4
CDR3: ASSPGTGELF

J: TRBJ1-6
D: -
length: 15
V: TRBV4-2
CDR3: ASSPRLGPRGDSPLH

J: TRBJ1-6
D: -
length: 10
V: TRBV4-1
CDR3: ASSQPGGPLH

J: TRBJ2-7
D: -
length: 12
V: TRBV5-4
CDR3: ASSFSGQPYEQY

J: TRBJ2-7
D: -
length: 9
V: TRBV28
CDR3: ASSLTYEQY

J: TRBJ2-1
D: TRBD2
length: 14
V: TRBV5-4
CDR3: ASSGGLGYYYNEQF

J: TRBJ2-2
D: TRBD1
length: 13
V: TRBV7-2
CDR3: ARTAGGAKTGELF

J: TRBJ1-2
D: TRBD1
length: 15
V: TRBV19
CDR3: ASSIGVDRGRIYGYT

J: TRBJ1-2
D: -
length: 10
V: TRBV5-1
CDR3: ASTPDGGGYT

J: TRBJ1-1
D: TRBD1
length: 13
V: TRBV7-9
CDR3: ASSTGGRLNTEAF

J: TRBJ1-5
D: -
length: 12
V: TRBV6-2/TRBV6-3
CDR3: ASSLHTGNQPQH

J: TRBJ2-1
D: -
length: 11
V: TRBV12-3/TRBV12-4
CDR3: ASSHPPGGEQF

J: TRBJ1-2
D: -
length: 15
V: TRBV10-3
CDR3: AISEFDGTLENYGYT